This TCR beta chain is drawn from a study of OX40 agonist ivuxolimab in advanced cancers. V trimming: 3 bases; J trimming: 7 bases; junction bases outside the gene matches: 10. Germline V gene data show CDR1 as SGHRS and CDR2 as YFSETQ. This CDR3 region has 14 residues. Here immunoSEQ multiplex PCR was the method, and the copy in TCRdb shows in-frame clones only, minus some. The sample shows some 17,000 clones, 75% to 85% of them seen only once. Here the sequenced sample was CD4+ or CD8+ T cells sorted from blood, taken in a trial of the OX40 agonist ivuxolimab. This chain joins TRBV5-1 and TRBJ2-7, with TRBD2 matching over 7 bases. The sequence came from an adult with an advanced solid tumor such as melanoma, head and neck, liver or kidney cancer. The CDR3 here is CASSSSGGRGEQYF. The CDR3 DNA reads as TGCGCCAGCAGCTCATCGGGGGGAAGGGGAGAGCAGTACTTC. The complete variable domain, with remaining parts taken from reference TRBV5-1 and TRBJ2-7, reads KAGVTQTPRYLIKTRGQQVTLSCSPISGHRSVSWYQQTPGQGLQFLFEYFSETQRNKGNFPGRFSGRQFSNSRSEMNVSTLELGDSALYLCASSSSGGRGEQYFGPGTRLTVT.